The 2 T cell receptor beta chains reported below all come from one sample, sequenced in a study of T cell changes during pregnancy in multiple sclerosis. This table comes from immunoSEQ multiplex PCR, and its TCRdb copy is limited to in-frame clones, with some not included. The sample has 45,000 to 50,000 clones, around 92% seen once. The sample in question was peripheral blood, obtained in the third trimester of pregnancy. The receptor set was obtained from a female donor with multiple sclerosis, enrolled in a pregnancy study.

This clone was seen only once. The chain has TRBV6-1 and TRBJ2-3; TRBD2 is a possible D gene (6 bases). The germline CDR1 and CDR2 sequences are MNHNS and SASEGT. The ends were cut back, 10 bases at V and 4 bases at J, with 15 bases in the middle. There are 13 residues in the CDR3. The CDR3 reads CATRDSAADTQYF. The CDR3 DNA reads as TGTGCCACCCGGGACTCCGCCGCAGATACGCAGTATTTT.

This chain uses TRBV21-1 with TRBJ2-5; TRBD2 is the table's D call and was not checked against the DNA. TRBV21-1 is tagged as a pseudogene. The CDR3 contains 15 residues. CDR3 amino acids: CASSKSDTSRETQYF. CDR3 DNA sequence: TGTGCCAGCAGCAAATCTGATACTAGCCGGGAGACCCAGTACTTC.